The present T cell receptor (beta chain) was sequenced within a study of response to subunit inactivated influenza vaccine. The study, taken as a whole, reports: Authors proposed each seasonal influenza vaccination draws in few new T cells.

Trimming shortened V by 1 base and J by 4 bases, and 16 bases separated the two germline ends. This CDR3 is 17 amino acids long. The germline V gene encodes CDR1 LGHDT and CDR2 YNNKEL (reference sequence). In TCRdb, the RT-PCR reads were re-called with MiXCR into one record per CDR3 protein. The top ten hold roughly 13% of the sample, which has hundreds of thousands of distinct CDR3 sequences, 7.6% seen once. As to this clonotype: Its antigen is still unknown.

The material was PBMCs from blood, obtained less than 30 months after vaccination. The origin of this receptor is a man aged 50 to 69 who received an inactivated influenza vaccine. J is TRBJ2-2 and V is TRBV3-1, with a weak D call TRBD1 (6 bases). CDR3 DNA sequence: TGTGCCAGCAGCCAAGGGGGGAGCAGGGGTGGCACCGGGGAGCTGTTTTTT. Translating gives CASSQGGSRGGTGELFF.